One sample yielded the 12 T cell receptor beta chains listed below, sequenced in a study of T cell responses to AZD1222 COVID-19 vaccine. TCRdb keeps only in-frame clones here, not all; method: immunoSEQ multiplex PCR. The sample carries 150,000 or so clones, less than 95% recorded once. The sample here was peripheral blood, taken on day 0 of AZD1222 vaccination. The receptors were gathered from an adult in good health.

The CDR3 bases are TGTGCCAGCAGCCTAGGGACCACTGAAGCTTTCTTT. It codes for CASSLGTTEAFF. The rearrangement links TRBV11-2 to TRBJ1-1; weak D call: TRBD1 (5 bases). CDR1 and CDR2 from the germline V gene are SGHAT and FQNNGV. V lost 5 bases and J 4 bases, leaving 8 bases between the germline ends. The CDR3 sequence is 12 residues long.

This clone has a handful of counts. V usage is TRBV7-9 and J usage is TRBJ1-1, with 12 bases lining up with TRBD1. The CDR3 has 17 amino acids. V lost 6 bases and J lost 4; bases outside the gene matches: 12. From germline, CDR1 is SEHNR and CDR2 FQNEAQ (reference sequence). CDR3 nucleotides: TGTGCCAGCAGTCAAACCGGGACAGGGGGCTTGGGCACTGAAGCTTTCTTT. The encoded protein is CASSQTGTGGLGTEAFF.

The chain couples TRBV10-1 to TRBJ2-2, with 8 bases that match TRBD2. V dropped 6 bases and J dropped 5; count of bases not matched to a gene: 11. The germline gives CDR1 WNHNN, CDR2 SYGVQD (reference sequence). The CDR3 spans 16 residues. In nucleotides, the CDR3 is TGCGCCAGCAGCTATAGCGGGATAGGAGAAACCGGGGAGCTGTTTTTT. Its translation is CASSYSGIGETGELFF.

On this clone itself: The sample carries other DNA sequences with the same CDR3. The chain employs TRBV6-5 and TRBJ1-3, with D perhaps TRBD1 (6 bases). The CDR3 extends over 13 amino acids. The germline V and J ends were trimmed by 6 bases and 1 base, with 7 bases remaining between them. Germline values: CDR1 MNHEY, CDR2 SVGAGI. The CDR3 loop is CASRTGSGNTIYF. CDR3 nucleotide sequence: TGTGCCAGCAGAACAGGGTCTGGAAACACCATATATTTT.

The V and J genes are TRBV27 and TRBJ2-7; 13 bases line up with TRBD2. Germline assignment: CDR1 MNHEY and CDR2 SMNVEV (reference sequence). Losses at the gene ends were 4 bases for V and 5 bases for J; bases not matched to a gene: 8. The CDR3 sequence is 16 residues long. CDR3 loop: CASSYILAGGPHEQYF. CDR3 nucleotide sequence: TGTGCCAGCAGTTACATACTAGCGGGAGGGCCCCACGAGCAGTACTTC.

The rearrangement links TRBV9 to TRBJ1-4; 7 nucleotides line up with TRBD1. V gave up 4 bases and J gave up 5 bases; unmatched junction bases: 5. CDR1 SGDLS and CDR2 YYNGEE come from the germline V gene. The CDR3 extends over 14 amino acids. CDR3 DNA sequence: TGTGCCAGCAGCCCCGGGACAGTAAATGAAAAACTGTTTTTT. This sequence encodes CASSPGTVNEKLFF.

The chain uses TRBV10-2 and TRBJ1-5; D possibly corresponds to TRBD1 (5 bases). The CDR3 spans 14 residues. V was cut by 5 bases and J by 7 bases, with 15 bases left in between. CDR1 is WSHSY, CDR2 SAAADI, per germline. The DNA of the CDR3 is TGCGCCAGCAGTTCTAGTCAGGGAAGCCAGCCCCAGCATTTT. Encoded protein: CASSSSQGSQPQHF.

The chain has TRBV11-2 and TRBJ2-1; maybe TRBD1 (5 bases). The CDR3 has 16 residues. The germline V and J ends were trimmed by 0 bases and 5 bases, with 14 bases remaining between them. In germline, CDR1 is SGHAT, CDR2 FQNNGV. CDR3 residues: CASSLDPLGADNEQFF. CDR3 in DNA: TGTGCCAGCAGCTTAGATCCCCTAGGGGCCGACAATGAGCAGTTCTTC.

The chain combines TRBV15 with TRBJ1-1; D unclear. The CDR3 contains 15 residues. Germline CDR1 LNHNV, CDR2 YYDKDF (reference sequence). The V and J ends lost 0 bases and 4 bases respectively, with 12 bases between them. The chain's CDR3 is CATSRDIKEGTEAFF. The CDR3 DNA follows: TGTGCCACCAGCAGAGATATCAAGGAGGGCACTGAAGCTTTCTTT.

The rearrangement uses TRBV19 and TRBJ1-3; no definite D call. Per the germline V gene, CDR1 is LNHDA and CDR2 is SQIVND (reference sequence). The V gene lost 7 bases and the J gene lost 6 bases, with 16 bases spanning the gap. CDR3 length: 14 residues. The CDR3 coding sequence is TGTGCCAGTACCGAAGGCTTCGGGAAAAACACCATATATTTT. This translates into CASTEGFGKNTIYF.

V gene TRBV7-2 combines with J gene TRBJ1-1; perhaps TRBD1 as D (5 bases). Per germline, CDR1 SGHTA and CDR2 FQGNSA. Trimming took 1 base from V and 4 from J, leaving 13 bases between them. There are 15 residues in the CDR3. CDR3 bases: TGTGCCAGCAGCTTAGTCGCGGGGGACGTCACTGAAGCTTTCTTT. Protein product: CASSLVAGDVTEAFF. Based on the CDR3 plus reference TRBV7-2 and TRBJ1-1, the full variable domain is GAGVSQSPSNKVTEKGKDVELRCDPISGHTALYWYRQSLGQGLEFLIYFQGNSAPDKSGLPSDRFSAERTGGSVSTLTIQRTQQEDSAVYLCASSLVAGDVTEAFFGQGTRLTVV.

The chain employs TRBV28 and TRBJ1-4; 12 positions match TRBD1. Germline-derived CDR1 and CDR2 are MDHEN and SYDVKM. V trimming: 5 bases; J trimming: 8 bases; junction bases outside the gene matches: 9. The CDR3 runs to 16 residues. CDR3 region: CASSPPGTGGYEKLFF. CDR3 coding DNA: TGTGCCAGCAGTCCGCCAGGGACAGGGGGCTACGAAAAACTGTTTTTT.